Listed below are T cell receptor beta chains from one sample, sequenced in a study of Ad26.COV2.S vaccination and SARS-CoV-2 variants. Assay used: immunoSEQ multiplex PCR; TCRdb lists only in-frame clones, some missing. The sample consists of around 320,000 clones, 70% to 90% of them appearing once. The source was peripheral blood, collected in a trial of Ad26.COV2.S vaccine versus placebo. The source is a person aged 18 to 59 who received the Ad26.COV2.S COVID-19 vaccine or a placebo. CDR3s include the opening cysteine and the closing phenylalanine or tryptophan. D genes are given only for firm matches. Clone size appears in some rows only: once, few, many, or a class for an expanded clone.

j_call clone_size v_call d_call cdr3_nt cdr3_aa
TRBJ2-2 - TRBV7-2 TRBD1 TGTGCCAGCAGCCCGAGGACAGGGGTGGGCACCGGGGAGCTGTTTTTT CASSPRTGVGTGELFF
TRBJ2-5 - TRBV18 - TGTGCCAGCTCACAGTCACAAGAGACCCAGTACTTC CASSQSQETQYF
TRBJ1-1 - TRBV30 - TGTGCCTGGAGTGGGGTGGCGAACACTGAAGCTTTCTTT CAWSGVANTEAFF
TRBJ1-1 - TRBV30 TRBD1 TGTGCCTGGAGTGTTAAGGGGGCTGGCACTGAAGCTTTCTTT CAWSVKGAGTEAFF
TRBJ2-2 - TRBV5-1 - TGCGCCAGCAGCTGGTGGACAGATGGAAACACCGGGGAGCTGTTTTTT CASSWWTDGNTGELFF
TRBJ2-2 - TRBV7-7 TRBD1 TGTGCCAGCAGCCCCAGGGACAGGGCCAGGGGCACCGGGGAGCTGTTTTTT CASSPRDRARGTGELFF
TRBJ2-7 - TRBV5-6 - TGTGCCAGCAGCTTGGGCCGGGGGTCGAACGAGCAGTACTTC CASSLGRGSNEQYF
TRBJ1-5 - TRBV2 - TGTGCCAGCAGTGTAGGGCTCGATCAGCCCCAGCATTTT CASSVGLDQPQHF
TRBJ1-5 - TRBV5-1 - TGCGCCAGCAGCCCTGACGGGGGCAATCAGCCCCAGCATTTT CASSPDGGNQPQHF
TRBJ1-4 - TRBV19 TRBD1 TGTGCCAGTGACCGAGGGGACAGGGCGGAAAAACTGTTTTTT CASDRGDRAEKLFF
TRBJ2-6 - TRBV5-8 - TGTGCCAGCAGCTTGGACATCACCTTACTATCCGAGGAGGCCAACGTCCTGACTTTC CASSLDITLLSEEANVLTF
TRBJ2-7 - TRBV7-9 - TGTGCCAGCAGCGGGGCGGGCTCCTACGAGCAGTACTTC CASSGAGSYEQYF
TRBJ1-1 - TRBV6-5 - TGTGCCAGCAGTTACTCGGAGGAGGGGGGCACTGAAGCTTTCTTT CASSYSEEGGTEAFF
TRBJ1-2 - TRBV6-5 - TGTGCCAGCAGCTCCAAACCAGAGGGCTACACCTTC CASSSKPEGYTF
TRBJ2-7 - TRBV7-9 - TGTGCCAGCAGCTCCTTAAAGTCCGGCAAGTACTTC CASSSLKSGKYF
TRBJ1-1 - TRBV30 - TGTGCCTGGCAAGAGGGGTACACTGAAGCTTTCTTT CAWQEGYTEAFF
TRBJ1-1 few TRBV6-6 TRBD1 TGTGCCGGCGGGACAGGGCTGGGGACTGAAGCTTTCTTT CAGGTGLGTEAFF
TRBJ1-2 - TRBV9 - TGTGCCAGCAGCGTAGCACCACGGGAAACTCAAAATGGCTACACCTTC CASSVAPRETQNGYTF
TRBJ2-7 once TRBV6-2/TRBV6-3 TRBD1 TGTGCCAGCAGTTCGACAGGGGGAAAATACGAGCAGTACTTC CASSSTGGKYEQYF
TRBJ2-7 - TRBV30 - TGTGCCTGGAGTGTACAAGGTTACGGCTACGAGCAGTACTTC CAWSVQGYGYEQYF
TRBJ2-3 - TRBV5-6 TRBD2 TGTGCCAGCAGCCCAACCCCCCGACTAGCGGGGGGCCGGGATACGCAGTATTTT CASSPTPRLAGGRDTQYF
TRBJ2-7 - TRBV5-1 - TGCGCCAGCAGCCCCGGGTACTACGAGCAGTACTTC CASSPGYYEQYF
TRBJ2-1 - TRBV6-1 - TGTGCCAGCAGTGAGATCCGCTACAATGAGCAGTTCTTC CASSEIRYNEQFF
TRBJ2-3 few TRBV2 TRBD2 TGTGCCAGCAGTGAAGCGCGGGGGGGTCTAGATACGCAGTATTTT CASSEARGGLDTQYF
TRBJ1-2 - TRBV5-3 TRBD1 TGTGCCAGAAGCGTAGGGACAGGGTTGGGTAACTATGGCTACACCTTC CARSVGTGLGNYGYTF
TRBJ1-6 - TRBV6-5 TRBD1 TGTGCCAGTGGGACAGACCTTAATTCACCCCTCCACTTT CASGTDLNSPLHF
TRBJ1-1 - TRBV6-5 - TGTGCCAGCAGGTCCGTTGCCCTGAGCACTGAAGCTTTCTTT CASRSVALSTEAFF
TRBJ2-7 - TRBV5-1 TRBD1 TGCGCCAGCAGCAAGACAGGGGGTTCCTACGAGCAGTACTTC CASSKTGGSYEQYF
TRBJ1-6 - TRBV30 - TGTGCCTGGAGTGTACTCGGGGGAGGGACCTATAATTCACCCCTCCACTTT CAWSVLGGGTYNSPLHF
TRBJ1-5 few TRBV6-2/TRBV6-3 - TGTGCCAGCAGCTTAGGGGCTCGGCAGCCCCAGCATTTT CASSLGARQPQHF
TRBJ1-3 - TRBV5-5 TRBD1 TGTGCCAGCAGCCTGGGACAGATCTCTGGAAACACCATATATTTT CASSLGQISGNTIYF
TRBJ1-3 - TRBV3-1/TRBV3-2 TRBD1 TGTGCCAGCAGCCCCGGGGACAGAGCTGGAAACACCATATATTTT CASSPGDRAGNTIYF
TRBJ2-1 - TRBV2 TRBD2 TGTGCCAGCAGTGACGCCGGGACTAGCGGGGGGGCCTCCTACAATGAGCAGTTCTTC CASSDAGTSGGASYNEQFF
TRBJ2-6 - TRBV9 - TGTGCCAGCAGCGTAGGGGCCGGCCGGCATGGGGCCAACGTCCTGACTTTC CASSVGAGRHGANVLTF
TRBJ1-5 - TRBV5-1 - TGCGCCAGCAGCTACCGCCTAGACAGAAGCAATCAGCCCCAGCATTTT CASSYRLDRSNQPQHF
TRBJ1-2 - TRBV24-1 - TGTGCCACCAGTGAAGGATCCGACTATGGCTACACCTTC CATSEGSDYGYTF
TRBJ1-1 - TRBV7-9 - TGTGCCAGCAGCTTAGTCCGGCCTCGGAGCACTGAAGCTTTCTTT CASSLVRPRSTEAFF
TRBJ1-2 - TRBV7-2 - TGTGCCAGCAGCCCGCCGGGTAACTATGGCTACACCTTC CASSPPGNYGYTF
TRBJ1-5 - TRBV10-3 - TGTGCCAGCCGGGAGACCTATAGCAATCAGCCCCAGCATTTT CASRETYSNQPQHF
TRBJ1-4 - TRBV18 - TGTGCCAGCTCAATACGGGGCACACCAACTAATGAAAAACTGTTTTTT CASSIRGTPTNEKLFF
TRBJ1-1 few TRBV4-1 - TGCGCCAGCAGCCAAGATCCGGCGGAAGCAAACCCTAACACTGAAGCTTTCTTT CASSQDPAEANPNTEAFF
TRBJ1-2 - TRBV18 - TGTGCCAGCTCACCACTTGGAATGGGGGAGGCTGGCTACACCTTC CASSPLGMGEAGYTF